The 21 T cell receptor beta chains below were found in one sample sequenced in a study of OX40 agonist ivuxolimab in advanced cancers. The method was immunoSEQ multiplex PCR; TCRdb's version includes in-frame clones alone and lacks a portion of them. The top ten clones hold about 1.5% of a sample with almost 50,000 clones, about 86% of them seen once. The source material was CD4+ or CD8+ T cells sorted from blood, sampled in a trial of the OX40 agonist ivuxolimab. The origin of the receptors is an adult with an advanced solid tumor such as melanoma, head and neck, liver or kidney cancer.

V is TRBV7-2 and J is TRBJ2-7; 7 nucleotides align to TRBD2. The trim removed 5 bases at V and 6 bases at J, leaving 10 bases unmatched. This CDR3 has 14 residues. Per germline, CDR1 SGHTA and CDR2 FQGNSA. CDR3 coding DNA: TGTGCCAGCAGCCCCGCGGGAGTGGGTCTCGAGCAGTACTTC. As protein: CASSPAGVGLEQYF.

V gene TRBV4-1 combines with J gene TRBJ2-5; TRBD1 agrees at 7 bases. Germline CDR1 MGHRA, CDR2 YSYEKL. J lost 9 bases, V lost 3 bases, and 4 bases had no gene match. This CDR3 is 12 amino acids long. The CDR3 protein is CASSHPQGPQYF. For the CDR3, the DNA is TGCGCCAGCAGCCACCCACAGGGGCCCCAGTACTTC.

V and J are TRBV4-1 and TRBJ2-3; no reliable D call. The V and J ends lost 1 base and 1 base respectively, with 9 bases between them. Germline lookup yields CDR1 MGHRA and CDR2 YSYEKL. CDR3 length equals 15 residues. The CDR3 loop is CASSQGERGTDTQYF. CDR3 sequence (DNA): TGCGCCAGCAGCCAAGGAGAACGGGGCACAGATACGCAGTATTTT.

The V call is TRBV29-1, the J call TRBJ1-2; D is undetermined. Trimming took 3 bases from V and 11 from J, leaving 19 bases between them. Germline V lookup: CDR1 SQVTM, CDR2 ANQGSEA. This CDR3 comprises 13 residues. The CDR3 bases are TGCAGCGTTGAGTTTCAGGTCCCCGGAAGTTACACCTTC. Translated: CSVEFQVPGSYTF.

The chain is built from TRBV11-2 and TRBJ2-7; D is undetermined. Trimming pared 0 bases from V and 5 bases from J, leaving 5 bases between. The germline gives CDR1 SGHAT, CDR2 FQNNGV. This CDR3 spans 12 amino acids. CDR3 region: CASSLDRDEQYF. CDR3 DNA: TGTGCCAGCAGCTTAGATAGGGACGAGCAGTACTTC. The whole variable domain, remainder taken from reference TRBV11-2 and TRBJ2-7, is EAGVAQSPRYKIIEKRQSVAFWCNPISGHATLYWYQQILGQGPKLLIQFQNNGVVDDSQLPKDRFSAERLKGVDSTLKIQPAKLEDSAVYLCASSLDRDEQYFGPGTRLTVT.

The chain links TRBV6-6 to TRBJ1-5, with D unclear. Per the germline V gene, CDR1 is MNHNY and CDR2 is SVGAGI (reference sequence). Trimming removed 0 bases from V and 3 bases from J, with 12 bases in between. The CDR3 is made up of 16 amino acids. The CDR3 DNA reads TGTGCCAGCAGTTACTCTCGGCAGGCGATCAATCAGCCCCAGCATTTT. Protein product: CASSYSRQAINQPQHF.

By frequency in the sample, this clone is large. The V call is TRBV7-9, the J call TRBJ1-2, with D maybe TRBD1 (6 bases). The ends were cut back, 2 bases at V and 8 bases at J, with 12 bases in the middle. The CDR3 sequence is 13 residues long. Germline CDR1 and CDR2: SEHNR and FQNEAQ (reference sequence). The DNA for the CDR3 is TGTGCCAGCAGCTTACCTGCAGGGGAAGGCTACACCTTC. Protein sequence: CASSLPAGEGYTF. Based on the CDR3 plus reference TRBV7-9 and TRBJ1-2, the full variable domain is DTGVSQNPRHKITKRGQNVTFRCDPISEHNRLYWYRQTLGQGPEFLTYFQNEAQLEKSRLLSDRFSAERPKGSFSTLEIQRTEQGDSAMYLCASSLPAGEGYTFGSGTRLTVV.

The V call is TRBV28, the J call TRBJ2-1; a possible D gene is TRBD2 (7 bases). This CDR3 contains 16 residues. Between the trimmed V and J ends, which lost 6 bases and 7 bases, there was a span of 22 bases. Germline loops: CDR1 MDHEN, CDR2 SYDVKM. CDR3 coding DNA: TGTGCCAGCAGCACCCTGGGGGGGGCAGTCCAAAATGAGCAGTTCTTC. Translated: CASSTLGGAVQNEQFF. Drawing the rest from reference TRBV28 and TRBJ2-1, the complete variable domain is DVKVTQSSRYLVKRTGEKVFLECVQDMDHENMFWYRQDPGLGLRLIYFSYDVKMKEKGDIPEGYSVSREKKERFSLILESASTNQTSMYLCASSTLGGAVQNEQFFGPGTRLTVL.

The rearrangement joins TRBV7-9 to TRBJ2-5, with 14 bases aligning to TRBD2. The J call may be faulty, since TRBJ2-7 better matches the DNA end. Per germline, CDR1 SEHNR and CDR2 FQNEAQ (reference sequence). The length of the CDR3 is 17 residues. The CDR3, as DNA: TGTGCCAGCAGCTTTTACGGGACTAGCGGGAGACCCTACGAGCAGTACTTC. Translating gives CASSFYGTSGRPYEQYF.

This sequence joins TRBV7-2 and TRBJ2-7, with unresolved D. V shed 0 bases and J shed 3 bases, with 9 bases lying between them. The CDR3 extends over 14 amino acids. The V gene's germline CDR1 is SGHTA and CDR2 FQGNSA. CDR3 coding DNA: TGTGCCAGCAGCTTAGCTGCGCCTAGCTACGAGCAGTACTTC. As protein: CASSLAAPSYEQYF.

CDR3 residues: CASSNPTAEGYTF. As DNA, the CDR3 is TGTGCCAGCAGCAACCCGACAGCCGAGGGCTACACCTTC. V and J are TRBV28 and TRBJ1-2, with D perhaps TRBD1 (5 bases). The CDR3 totals 13 residues. Trimming shortened V by 6 bases and J by 8 bases, and 16 bases separated the two germline ends. From germline, CDR1 is MDHEN and CDR2 SYDVKM.

The V gene is TRBV10-3, the J gene TRBJ1-5; D might be TRBD1 (6 bases). The CDR3 is made up of 17 amino acids. Trimming took 0 bases from V and 8 from J, leaving 20 bases between them. The germline gives CDR1 ENHRY, CDR2 SYGVKD. In nucleotides, the CDR3 is TGTGCCATCAGTGAGTCGGGGGACATGGGGTTAGGGAAGCCCCAGCATTTT. It codes for CAISESGDMGLGKPQHF.

V usage is TRBV7-9 and J usage is TRBJ2-1; either TRBD1 or TRBD2 may fit D (6 bases each). The length of the CDR3 is 16 residues. V was clipped by 3 bases and J by 8 bases, with 20 bases between them. Germline lookup yields CDR1 SEHNR and CDR2 FQNEAQ (reference sequence). This CDR3 is CASSFPGQRGGDEQFF. In nucleotides, the CDR3 is TGTGCCAGCAGCTTCCCGGGACAACGGGGAGGAGATGAGCAGTTCTTC.

Of note for this clone: This sample also contains other DNA sequences that code for the same CDR3. The rearrangement links TRBV28 to TRBJ1-5; 9 bases are a match to TRBD1. The V gene's germline CDR1 is MDHEN and CDR2 SYDVKM. J lost 5 bases, V lost 4 bases, and 9 bases had no gene match. This CDR3 is 16 amino acids long. The CDR3 sequence: CASSSGTGTRDQPQHF. The CDR3 DNA reads TGTGCCAGCAGTTCCGGGACAGGGACCCGGGATCAGCCCCAGCATTTT.

The chain couples TRBV27 to TRBJ1-4; D ambiguous. This CDR3 contains 13 residues. CDR1 and CDR2 (germline): MNHEY, SMNVEV (reference sequence). The V and J ends lost 6 bases and 7 bases respectively, with 12 bases between them. For the CDR3, the DNA is TGTGCCAGCAGACAAGACTTGGGTGAAAAACTGTTTTTT. This translates into CASRQDLGEKLFF.

V gene TRBV7-9 combines with J gene TRBJ2-1; D gene ambiguous. V was pared by 4 bases and J by 8 bases, with 24 bases between. CDR1 is SEHNR, CDR2 FQNEAQ, per germline (reference sequence). The CDR3 is made up of 17 amino acids. CDR3: CASSSPGLTIGSDEQFF. CDR3 coding DNA: TGTGCCAGCAGCTCACCTGGTCTGACAATCGGTTCCGATGAGCAGTTCTTC.

The CDR3 sequence: CASSLDPADTQYF. Written as DNA, the CDR3 is TGTGCCAGCAGCCTCGACCCGGCAGATACGCAGTATTTT. This rearrangement joins TRBV11-2 to TRBJ2-3, with D uncertain. V gave up 5 bases and J gave up 4 bases, with 10 bases separating them. Germline CDR1 reads SGHAT; CDR2 reads FQNNGV. The CDR3 is 13 amino acids. The full variable domain, with the rest looked up from reference TRBV11-2 and TRBJ2-3, is EAGVAQSPRYKIIEKRQSVAFWCNPISGHATLYWYQQILGQGPKLLIQFQNNGVVDDSQLPKDRFSAERLKGVDSTLKIQPAKLEDSAVYLCASSLDPADTQYFGPGTRLTVL.

The chain carries TRBV28 and TRBJ2-3, with TRBD2 matching over 8 bases. Per germline, CDR1 MDHEN and CDR2 SYDVKM. The CDR3 consists of 14 residues. The J segment lost 3 bases and the V segment lost 5 bases, leaving 4 bases of the junction unmatched. As DNA, the CDR3 is TGTGCCAGCAGTCTCGAGCGGGAGACAGATACGCAGTATTTT. It translates to CASSLERETDTQYF. The full variable domain, with the rest looked up from reference TRBV28 and TRBJ2-3, is DVKVTQSSRYLVKRTGEKVFLECVQDMDHENMFWYRQDPGLGLRLIYFSYDVKMKEKGDIPEGYSVSREKKERFSLILESASTNQTSMYLCASSLERETDTQYFGPGTRLTVL.

J is TRBJ2-3 and V is TRBV4-3; 15 nucleotides align to TRBD2. With 3 bases clipped from V and 4 bases from J, the junction kept 14 bases outside the gene matches. CDR1 is LGHNA and CDR2 is YSLEER in the germline V gene. The CDR3 length is 20 residues. In DNA form, the CDR3 reads TGCGCCAGCAGCCAGCTCCGGGGAGGACTAGCGGGAGGGCTTTCAGATACGCAGTATTTT. This gives the protein CASSQLRGGLAGGLSDTQYF.

Turning to this clone: The missing conserved phenylalanine or tryptophan at the end of this CDR3 makes a read error likely. The DNA is left out, because the CDR3 cannot be placed on it with certainty; the CDR3 is given as TCRdb lists it. The chain carries TRBV27 and TRBJ1-2. From germline, CDR1 is MNHEY and CDR2 SMNVEV (reference sequence). With termini counted, the CDR3 has 9 amino acids. This chain's CDR3 is CASSNWDCG.

The chain carries TRBV2 and TRBJ2-1; possibly TRBD2 for D (5 bases). The V gene lost 6 bases and the J gene lost 0 bases, with 12 bases spanning the gap. This CDR3 has 15 residues. Germline CDR1 SNHLY, CDR2 FYNNEI. The CDR3 here is CASSRAVSSYNEQFF. Written as DNA, the CDR3 is TGTGCCAGCAGCCGAGCGGTAAGCTCCTACAATGAGCAGTTCTTC.